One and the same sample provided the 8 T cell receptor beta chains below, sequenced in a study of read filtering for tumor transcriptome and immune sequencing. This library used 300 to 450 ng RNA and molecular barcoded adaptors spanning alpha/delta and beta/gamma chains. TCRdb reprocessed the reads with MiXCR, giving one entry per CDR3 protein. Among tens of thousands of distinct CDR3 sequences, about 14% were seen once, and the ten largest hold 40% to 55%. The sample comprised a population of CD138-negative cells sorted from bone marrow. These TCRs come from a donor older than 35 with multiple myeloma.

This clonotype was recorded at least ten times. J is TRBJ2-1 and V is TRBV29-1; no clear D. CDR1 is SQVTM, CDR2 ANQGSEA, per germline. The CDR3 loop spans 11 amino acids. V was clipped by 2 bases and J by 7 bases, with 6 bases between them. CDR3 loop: CSVELRNEQFF. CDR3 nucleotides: TGCAGCGTTGAACTGAGAAATGAGCAGTTCTTC.

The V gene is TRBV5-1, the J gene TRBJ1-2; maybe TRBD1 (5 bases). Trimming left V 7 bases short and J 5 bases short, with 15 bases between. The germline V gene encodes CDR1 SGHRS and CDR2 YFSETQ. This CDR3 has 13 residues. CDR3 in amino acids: CASVGDGPYGYTF. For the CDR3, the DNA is TGCGCCAGCGTAGGGGACGGACCTTATGGCTACACCTTC.

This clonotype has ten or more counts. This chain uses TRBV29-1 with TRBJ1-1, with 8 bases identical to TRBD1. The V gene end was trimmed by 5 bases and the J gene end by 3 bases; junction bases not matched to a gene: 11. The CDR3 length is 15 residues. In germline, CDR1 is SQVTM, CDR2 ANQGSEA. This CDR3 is CSVRTGPRRDTEAFF. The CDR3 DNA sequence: TGCAGCGTTCGGACAGGGCCTCGTCGCGACACTGAAGCTTTCTTT. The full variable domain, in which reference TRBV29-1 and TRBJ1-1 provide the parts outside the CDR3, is SAVISQKPSRDICQRGTSLTIQCQVDSQVTMMFWYRQQPGQSLTLIATANQGSEATYESGFVIDKFPISRPNLTFSTLTVSNMSPEDSSIYLCSVRTGPRRDTEAFFGQGTRLTVV.

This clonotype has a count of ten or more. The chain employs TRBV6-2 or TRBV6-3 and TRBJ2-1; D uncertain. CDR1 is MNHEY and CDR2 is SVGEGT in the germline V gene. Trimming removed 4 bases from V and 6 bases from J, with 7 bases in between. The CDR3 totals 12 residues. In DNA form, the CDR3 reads TGTGCCAGCAGTTCGTCGAGCAATGAGCAGTTCTTC. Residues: CASSSSSNEQFF.

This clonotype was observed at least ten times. In DNA, the CDR3 is TGTGCCATCAGTGAAGGGACTAAGATGGGCAATCAGCCCCAGCATTTT. Amino acid sequence: CAISEGTKMGNQPQHF. The gene calls are TRBV10-3 and TRBJ1-5, with D possibly matching TRBD1 (5 bases). CDR1 ENHRY and CDR2 SYGVKD come from the germline V gene. Trimming took 3 bases from V and 2 from J, leaving 14 bases between them. The CDR3 is made up of 16 amino acids.

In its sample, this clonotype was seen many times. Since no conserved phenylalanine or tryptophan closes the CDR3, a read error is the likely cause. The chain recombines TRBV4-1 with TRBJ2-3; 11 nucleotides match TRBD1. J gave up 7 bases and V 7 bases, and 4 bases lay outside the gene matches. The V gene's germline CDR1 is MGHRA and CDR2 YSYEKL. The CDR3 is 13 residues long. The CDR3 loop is CASKGQGANTQYL. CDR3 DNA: TGCGCCAGCAAAGGACAGGGGGCGAATACGCAGTATCTT.

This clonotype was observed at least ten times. The CDR3 spells CAISSGRTIEAFF. In DNA form, the CDR3 reads TGTGCCATCTCCTCCGGGAGGACCATTGAAGCTTTCTTT. The chain joins TRBV12-3 or TRBV12-4 to TRBJ1-1; no reliable D call. V lost 10 bases and J lost 7, with 19 bases in between. There are 13 residues in the CDR3.

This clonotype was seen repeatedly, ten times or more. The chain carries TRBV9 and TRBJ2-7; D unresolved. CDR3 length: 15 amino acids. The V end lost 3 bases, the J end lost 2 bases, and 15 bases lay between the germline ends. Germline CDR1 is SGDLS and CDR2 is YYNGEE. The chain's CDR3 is CASSEDGRSTYEQYF. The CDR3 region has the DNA TGTGCCAGCAGCGAAGACGGCAGGTCAACCTACGAGCAGTACTTC. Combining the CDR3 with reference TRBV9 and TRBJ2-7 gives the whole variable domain DSGVTQTPKHLITATGQRVTLRCSPRSGDLSVYWYQQSLDQGLQFLIQYYNGEERAKGNILERFSAQQFPDLHSELNLSSLELGDSALYFCASSEDGRSTYEQYFGPGTRLTVT.